One sample yielded the 25 T cell receptor beta chains listed below, sequenced in a study of blood T cell repertoires in COVID-19 (TCRdb year 2020). The method was the immunoSEQ multiplex PCR assay. Sourced from immuneACCESS, this table was stored by TCRdb with only in-frame sequences that have V and J called. A share of the clones is absent; for the studies checked, an unresolved V gene accounts for under half, and the remainder has no known explanation. This sample comprises a few hundred thousand clones, 80% to 85% of them detected only once. 2% to 2.5% of the sample is taken by the ten largest. Sequencing input: peripheral blood. Source of these receptors: a woman in her sixties with acute or convalescent COVID-19.

The gene calls are TRBV5-1 and TRBJ1-1, with TRBD1 matching over 8 bases. This CDR3 spans 17 amino acids. Trimming took 3 bases from V and 0 from J; bases not matched to a gene: 10. Germline V lookup: CDR1 SGHRS, CDR2 YFSETQ. The DNA for the CDR3 is TGCGCCAGCAGCTACTACTCTCAGGGGGCCATGAACACTGAAGCTTTCTTT. Encoded protein: CASSYYSQGAMNTEAFF.

CDR3 sequence: CASRPQGLDSPLHF. CDR3 coding DNA: TGTGCCAGCAGACCTCAGGGTCTTGACTCACCCCTCCACTTT. V usage is TRBV5-6 and J usage is TRBJ1-6; possibly TRBD1 for D (5 bases). V was pared by 5 bases and J by 10 bases, with 16 bases between. CDR1 is SGHDT, CDR2 YYEEEE, per germline. This CDR3 has 14 amino acids.

The chain employs TRBV11-2 and TRBJ1-1, with 9 bases lining up with TRBD1. The ends lost 3 bases at V and 4 bases at J; junction bases unmatched: 12. Germline V gives CDR1 SGHAT, CDR2 FQNNGV. This CDR3 spans 17 amino acids. The CDR3 sequence: CASSFEPYRGLSTEAFF. CDR3 bases: TGTGCCAGCAGCTTCGAACCTTACAGGGGGCTGAGCACTGAAGCTTTCTTT.

This chain joins TRBV5-5 and TRBJ2-1; 8 nucleotides line up with TRBD1. In germline, CDR1 is SGHKS, CDR2 YYEKEE (reference sequence). The CDR3 is made up of 18 amino acids. Trimming at V came to 2 bases and at J to 1 base, leaving 11 bases not matched to a gene. This CDR3 reads CASSLLQGEVGSYNEQFF. The DNA for the CDR3 is TGTGCCAGCAGCTTATTACAGGGGGAGGTCGGGTCCTACAATGAGCAGTTCTTC.

The table lists this clone with a count of one. The chain uses TRBV6-1 and TRBJ1-5; unclear D gene. The V end was cut by 0 bases, the J end by 6 bases, with 12 bases between. The germline V gene has CDR1 MNHNS and CDR2 SASEGT. The CDR3 is made up of 15 amino acids. This CDR3 reads CASSEAGGSVQPQHF. CDR3 nucleotide sequence: TGTGCCAGCAGTGAAGCGGGAGGGTCTGTTCAGCCCCAGCATTTT.

This chain joins TRBV7-2 and TRBJ1-1; 10 bases are a match to TRBD1. The V gene end was trimmed by 3 bases and the J gene end by 4 bases; junction bases not matched to a gene: 5. Looked up from germline, CDR1 is SGHTA and CDR2 is FQGNSA. The CDR3 has 15 residues. This CDR3 reads CASSLTGGAGTEAFF. CDR3 nucleotide sequence: TGTGCCAGCAGCTTGACAGGGGGCGCGGGCACTGAAGCTTTCTTT.

This clone showed up just once. The junction departs from germline at one end; a sequencing error may be responsible. CDR3 region: CASSENRGNAEAFF. DNA for the CDR3: TGTGCCAGCAGTGAGAATAGGGGGAACGCTGAAGCTTTCTTT. The rearrangement uses TRBV25-1 and TRBJ1-1, with TRBD1 as a possible D gene (6 bases). This CDR3 has 14 amino acids. The germline gives CDR1 MGHDK, CDR2 SYGVNS.

This chain links TRBV28 with TRBJ2-1; TRBD2 agrees at 9 bases. The CDR3 is made up of 15 amino acids. V was pared by 1 base and J by 5 bases, with 3 bases of the junction left unmatched. Per germline, CDR1 MDHEN and CDR2 SYDVKM. CDR3 nucleotide sequence: TGTGCCAGCAGTTTATATAGCGGGGGCCACAATGAGCAGTTCTTC. This gives the protein CASSLYSGGHNEQFF.

The chain is built from TRBV6-6 and TRBJ1-4; D gene uncertain. V lost 2 bases and J lost 7, with 14 bases in between. Germline CDR1 is MNHNY and CDR2 is SVGAGI (reference sequence). The CDR3 is 15 residues long. The DNA for the CDR3 is TGTGCCAGCAGTTACGAGGCAGGAGGGTTTGAAAAACTGTTTTTT. Translation: CASSYEAGGFEKLFF.

In nucleotides, the CDR3 is TGCAGCGTTAACTTGGGCGTTCCCGGAGATACGCAGTATTTT. It translates to CSVNLGVPGDTQYF. This sequence joins TRBV29-1 and TRBJ2-3, with D hard to call. Trimming left V 5 bases short and J 5 bases short, with 17 bases between. This CDR3 has 14 amino acids. Germline V CDR1 and CDR2: SQVTM, ANQGSEA.

In this sample, this clone turned up a few times. V and J are TRBV7-9 and TRBJ2-7, with 9 bases fitting TRBD1. The CDR3 has 14 amino acids. V trimming: 4 bases; J trimming: 4 bases; junction bases outside the gene matches: 5. Germline V gene sequence: CDR1 SEHNR, CDR2 FQNEAQ (reference sequence). CDR3 region: CASSSGQGAYEQYF. In nucleotides, the CDR3 is TGTGCCAGCAGCTCGGGACAGGGAGCTTACGAGCAGTACTTC.

The chain carries TRBV15 and TRBJ2-1, with D perhaps matching TRBD2 (6 bases). Trimming cost V 3 bases and J 6 bases, with 9 bases left between them. The germline V gene has CDR1 LNHNV and CDR2 YYDKDF (reference sequence). CDR3 length: 13 residues. CDR3 sequence (DNA): TGTGCCACCAGCAGCGGGGGTCCCAATGAGCAGTTCTTC. Translating gives CATSSGGPNEQFF.

The chain joins TRBV3-1 (or the pseudogene TRBV3-2) to TRBJ2-2, with 7 positions matching TRBD2. The CDR3 covers 16 residues. Trimming at V came to 4 bases and at J to 5 bases, leaving 10 bases not matched to a gene. The V gene's germline CDR1 is LGHDT and CDR2 YNNKEL (reference sequence). CDR3 protein: CASSPLAWGGTGELFF. CDR3 in DNA: TGTGCCAGCAGCCCACTCGCGTGGGGGGGAACCGGGGAGCTGTTTTTT.

The chain carries TRBV9 and TRBJ2-1; 7 bases match TRBD2. The V and J ends lost 0 bases and 0 bases, in that order; junction bases with no gene match: 6. CDR1 and CDR2 (germline): SGDLS, YYNGEE. The CDR3 is made up of 17 amino acids. CDR3 nucleotide sequence: TGTGCCAGCAGCGTAGGGGCTAGCGGTAGCTCCTACAATGAGCAGTTCTTC. The encoded protein is CASSVGASGSSYNEQFF.

The rearrangement joins TRBV3-1 (or the pseudogene TRBV3-2) to TRBJ1-2; 9 nucleotides line up with TRBD1. Unmatched junction bases numbered 9, after V lost 6 bases and J lost 7 bases. The length of the CDR3 is 14 residues. CDR1 is LGHDT and CDR2 is YNNKEL in the germline V gene (reference sequence). As DNA, the CDR3 is TGTGCCAGCAGACCACAGGGGGCTGGCTCTGGCTACACCTTC. It is translated as CASRPQGAGSGYTF.

This sequence joins TRBV25-1 and TRBJ2-1; 9 bases line up with TRBD2. The junction had 12 bases not matched to a gene; V was cut back by 5 bases and J by 7 bases. The CDR3 extends over 16 amino acids. The germline CDR1 and CDR2 sequences are MGHDK and SYGVNS. Here the CDR3 reads CASSPRGGGARNEQFF. The CDR3 DNA follows: TGTGCCAGCAGTCCTAGGGGCGGGGGGGCGAGAAATGAGCAGTTCTTC.

The V and J genes are TRBV5-8 and TRBJ1-1, with D possibly being TRBD1 (5 bases). The CDR3 extends over 14 amino acids. Trimming left V 0 bases short and J 5 bases short, with 11 bases between. The germline gives CDR1 SGHTS, CDR2 YDEGEE. CDR3 coding DNA: TGTGCCAGCAGCTTGGTTGGACACAGAACTGAAGCTTTCTTT. The encoded protein is CASSLVGHRTEAFF.

This chain joins TRBV7-9 and TRBJ1-5; D is possibly TRBD1 (6 bases). CDR3 length equals 13 residues. V shed 1 base and J shed 9 bases, with 10 bases lying between them. Per the germline V gene, CDR1 is SEHNR and CDR2 is FQNEAQ (reference sequence). CDR3 nucleotide sequence: TGTGCCAGCAGCTTAGGGACAGTCCCGCCCCAGCATTTT. As protein: CASSLGTVPPQHF. Variable domain in full (rest from reference TRBV7-9 and TRBJ1-5): DTGVSQNPRHKITKRGQNVTFRCDPISEHNRLYWYRQTLGQGPEFLTYFQNEAQLEKSRLLSDRFSAERPKGSFSTLEIQRTEQGDSAMYLCASSLGTVPPQHFGDGTRLSIL.

V usage is TRBV5-1 and J usage is TRBJ1-4, with 7 bases identical to TRBD1. The CDR3 runs to 15 residues. The germline V gene has CDR1 SGHRS and CDR2 YFSETQ. Trimming cost V 6 bases and J 7 bases; bases outside gene matches: 12. The CDR3 DNA sequence: TGCGCCAGCACACCGACAGGGACTGGGGGTGAAAAACTGTTTTTT. Translated, it gives CASTPTGTGGEKLFF.

This chain connects TRBV7-2 to TRBJ2-7; TRBD2 matches 7 bases. After removal of 1 base from V and 6 bases from J, the junction contained 3 bases not matched to a gene. This CDR3 region has 13 residues. CDR1 is SGHTA, CDR2 FQGNSA, per germline. DNA for the CDR3: TGTGCCAGCAGCTTAGGACTAGCACGCGAGCAGTACTTC. This encodes CASSLGLAREQYF.

This sequence joins TRBV7-9 and TRBJ1-1; weak D call: TRBD1 (6 bases). The CDR3 length is 14 residues. The germline CDR1 and CDR2 sequences are SEHNR and FQNEAQ (reference sequence). The V end lost 7 bases, the J end lost 3 bases, and 15 bases lay between the germline ends. The CDR3 protein is CASTRWGGYTEAFF. The CDR3, as DNA: TGTGCCAGCACCAGATGGGGGGGCTACACTGAAGCTTTCTTT.

The V and J genes are TRBV5-1 and TRBJ1-1; 8 bases align to TRBD1. CDR1 SGHRS and CDR2 YFSETQ come from the germline V gene. V shed 0 bases and J 3 bases; nucleotides not matched to a gene: 16. CDR3 size: 19 residues. Here the CDR3 reads CASSLEAVGAGGSDTEAFF. The CDR3 nucleotides read TGCGCCAGCAGCTTGGAAGCCGTGGGGGCAGGGGGCAGTGACACTGAAGCTTTCTTT.

This clone has a handful of counts. The chain couples TRBV30 to TRBJ1-1, with D perhaps TRBD1 (6 bases). The CDR3 spans 14 residues. Trimming took off 4 bases at V and 5 bases at J, with 17 bases between the two ends. Germline V gene sequence: CDR1 GTSNPN, CDR2 SVGIG (reference sequence). The CDR3, as DNA: TGTGCCTGGAAAGGGGGTTTGGTGGGGACTGAAGCTTTCTTT. Amino acids: CAWKGGLVGTEAFF. Variable domain in full (rest from reference TRBV30 and TRBJ1-1): SQTIHQWPATLVQPVGSPLSLECTVEGTSNPNLYWYRQAAGRGLQLLFYSVGIGQISSEVPQNLSASRPQDRQFILSSKKLLLSDSGFYLCAWKGGLVGTEAFFGQGTRLTVV.

V and J are TRBV6-5 and TRBJ1-2; TRBD1 might be the D (6 bases). V was clipped by 6 bases and J by 6 bases, with 17 bases between them. This CDR3 is 14 amino acids long. Germline CDR1 and CDR2: MNHEY and SVGAGI. CDR3 bases: TGTGCCAGCAGCCCGACAGGAGGGAGGGATGGCTACACCTTC. It codes for CASSPTGGRDGYTF.

This rearrangement joins TRBV5-4 to TRBJ2-5, with TRBD2 identical over 15 bases. The CDR3 consists of 19 residues. Germline values: CDR1 SGHNT, CDR2 YYREEE (reference sequence). Trimming cost V 4 bases and J 3 bases; bases outside gene matches: 13. The CDR3: CASSGSRTSGGGREETQYF. The CDR3 bases are TGTGCCAGCAGCGGGTCCCGGACTAGCGGGGGGGGTAGGGAAGAGACCCAGTACTTC.